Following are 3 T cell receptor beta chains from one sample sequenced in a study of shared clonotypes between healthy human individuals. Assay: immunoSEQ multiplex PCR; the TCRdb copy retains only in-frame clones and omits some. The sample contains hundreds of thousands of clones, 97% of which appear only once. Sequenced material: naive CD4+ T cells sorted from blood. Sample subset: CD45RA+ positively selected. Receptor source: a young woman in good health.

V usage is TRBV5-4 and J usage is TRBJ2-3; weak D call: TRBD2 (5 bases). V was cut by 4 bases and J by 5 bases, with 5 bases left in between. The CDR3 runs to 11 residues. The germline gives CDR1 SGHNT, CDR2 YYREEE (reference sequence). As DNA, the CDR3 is TGTGCCAGCAGCCGGGGAGATACGCAGTATTTT. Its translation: CASSRGDTQYF.

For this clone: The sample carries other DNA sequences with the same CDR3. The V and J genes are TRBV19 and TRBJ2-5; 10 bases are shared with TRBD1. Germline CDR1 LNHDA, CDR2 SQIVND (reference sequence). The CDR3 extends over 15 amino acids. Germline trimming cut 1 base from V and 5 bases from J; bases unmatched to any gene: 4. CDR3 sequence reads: CASSIGQGARETQYF. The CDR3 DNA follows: TGTGCCAGTAGTATAGGACAGGGGGCGCGGGAGACCCAGTACTTC.

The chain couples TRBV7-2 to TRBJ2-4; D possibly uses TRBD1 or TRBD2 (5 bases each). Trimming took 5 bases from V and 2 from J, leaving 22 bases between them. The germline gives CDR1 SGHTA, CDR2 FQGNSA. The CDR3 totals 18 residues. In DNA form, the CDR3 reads TGTGCCAGCAGCCGCTATGGTTGGGGGTGGTGGACCAAAAACATTCAGTACTTC. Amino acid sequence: CASSRYGWGWWTKNIQYF.